The 5 T cell receptor beta chains presented below share a single source sample, sequenced in a study of molecular identifiers for immune sequencing clone quantification. TCRdb recomputed calls from the PCR reads with MiXCR, one row per CDR3 protein. The table includes hundreds of thousands of distinct CDR3 sequences, about 20% detected once. Material: naive CD8+ T cells from blood, with Jurkat cell RNA spiked in. Specified subset: FACS-sorted CD8+CD4-CCR7+CD45RA+ naive T cells. Receptors were obtained from a human donor in good health. Some libraries in this study had Jurkat cell RNA spiked in.

This clonotype was counted many times. This chain connects TRBV11-2 to TRBJ2-1; D perhaps matches TRBD1 (6 bases). Germline CDR1 is SGHAT and CDR2 is FQNNGV. Deletions cut 5 bases from V and 0 bases from J, with 11 bases between. The CDR3 covers 15 residues. This CDR3 is CASSRQAGSYNEQFF. DNA for the CDR3: TGTGCCAGCAGCCGACAGGCAGGCTCCTACAATGAGCAGTTCTTC.

This clonotype was seen ten or more times. The chain joins TRBV7-2 to TRBJ2-3, with TRBD2 matching 15 bases. The CDR3 covers 20 residues. CDR1 SGHTA and CDR2 FQGNSA come from the germline V gene. The V and J ends lost 4 bases and 2 bases, in that order; junction bases with no gene match: 13. The CDR3 DNA reads as TGTGCCAGCAGCTCCAACGGACTAGCGGGAGGGGTCAGAATCACAGATACGCAGTATTTT. Protein: CASSSNGLAGGVRITDTQYF. Filled out from reference TRBV7-2 and TRBJ2-3, the complete variable domain reads GAGVSQSPSNKVTEKGKDVELRCDPISGHTALYWYRQSLGQGLEFLIYFQGNSAPDKSGLPSDRFSAERTGGSVSTLTIQRTQQEDSAVYLCASSSNGLAGGVRITDTQYFGPGTRLTVL.

This clonotype showed up just once. A read error is possible here, since a much larger clone lies one base away. The chain recombines TRBV19 with TRBJ1-5; maybe TRBD1 (6 bases). The V gene's germline CDR1 is LNHDA and CDR2 SQIVND (reference sequence). There are 15 residues in the CDR3. CDR3 coding DNA: TGTGCCAGTAGTATGGGGTCCAGGGGTAATCAGCCCCGGCATTTT. This sequence encodes CASSMGSRGNQPRHF.

This chain links TRBV18 with TRBJ1-6; D is possibly TRBD1 (6 bases). Deletions cut 3 bases from V and 5 bases from J, with 11 bases between. Germline CDR1 and CDR2: KGHSH and LQKENI. The CDR3 length is 15 residues. In DNA form, the CDR3 reads TGTGCCAGCTCACCTTACAGGGTGGATAATTCACCCCTCCACTTT. Protein sequence: CASSPYRVDNSPLHF.

The count of this clonotype is one. This CDR3 is CACSGLSNEQFF. Here the CDR3 DNA reads TGTGCCTGCTCGGGACTGTCTAATGAGCAGTTCTTC. This rearrangement joins TRBV30 to TRBJ2-1; tentatively, D is TRBD2 (6 bases). Germline V lookup: CDR1 GTSNPN, CDR2 SVGIG (reference sequence). The CDR3 is 12 amino acids. Trimming cost V 6 bases and J 7 bases, with 13 bases left between them.